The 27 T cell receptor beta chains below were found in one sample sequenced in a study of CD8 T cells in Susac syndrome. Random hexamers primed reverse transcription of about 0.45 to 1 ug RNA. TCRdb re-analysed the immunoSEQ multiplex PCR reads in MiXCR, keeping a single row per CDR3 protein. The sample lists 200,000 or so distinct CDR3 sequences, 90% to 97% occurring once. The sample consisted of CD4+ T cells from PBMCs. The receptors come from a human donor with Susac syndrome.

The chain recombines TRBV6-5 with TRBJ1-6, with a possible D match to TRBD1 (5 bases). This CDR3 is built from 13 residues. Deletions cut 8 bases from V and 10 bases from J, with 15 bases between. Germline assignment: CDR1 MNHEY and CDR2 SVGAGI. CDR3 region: CASAGQTWSPLHF. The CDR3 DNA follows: TGTGCCAGCGCGGGGCAGACCTGGTCACCCCTCCACTTT.

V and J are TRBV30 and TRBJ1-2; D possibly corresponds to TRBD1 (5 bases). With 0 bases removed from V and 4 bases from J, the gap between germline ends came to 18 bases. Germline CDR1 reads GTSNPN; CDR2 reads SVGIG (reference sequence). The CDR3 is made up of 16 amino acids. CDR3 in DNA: TGTGCCTGGAGTGTCCTCGGGGCAGGGAAGGTCTATGGCTACACCTTC. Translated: CAWSVLGAGKVYGYTF. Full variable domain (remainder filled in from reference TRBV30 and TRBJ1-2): SQTIHQWPATLVQPVGSPLSLECTVEGTSNPNLYWYRQAAGRGLQLLFYSVGIGQISSEVPQNLSASRPQDRQFILSSKKLLLSDSGFYLCAWSVLGAGKVYGYTFGSGTRLTVV.

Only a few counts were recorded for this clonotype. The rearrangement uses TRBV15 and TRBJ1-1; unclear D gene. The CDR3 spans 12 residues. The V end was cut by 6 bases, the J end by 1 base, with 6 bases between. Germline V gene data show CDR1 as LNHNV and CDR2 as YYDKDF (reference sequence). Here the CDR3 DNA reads TGTGCCACCAGTACCGCGAACACTGAAGCTTTCTTT. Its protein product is CATSTANTEAFF.

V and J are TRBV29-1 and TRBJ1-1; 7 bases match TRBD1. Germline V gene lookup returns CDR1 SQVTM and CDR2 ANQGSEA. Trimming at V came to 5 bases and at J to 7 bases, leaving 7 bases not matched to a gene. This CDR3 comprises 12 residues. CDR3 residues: CSVRGGGGEAFF. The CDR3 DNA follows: TGCAGCGTTAGAGGGGGCGGGGGTGAAGCTTTCTTT.

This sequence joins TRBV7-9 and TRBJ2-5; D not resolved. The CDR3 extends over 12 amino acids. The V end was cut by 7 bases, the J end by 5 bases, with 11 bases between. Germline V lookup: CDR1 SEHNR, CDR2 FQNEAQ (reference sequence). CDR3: CASMVARETQYF. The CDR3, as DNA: TGTGCCAGCATGGTTGCCAGGGAGACCCAGTACTTC.

The CDR3 loop is CSARDRGGYGYTF. Written as DNA, the CDR3 is TGCAGTGCACGGGACAGGGGCGGCTATGGCTACACCTTC. The J gene is TRBJ1-2, the V gene TRBV20-1, with 10 nucleotides matching TRBD1. Germline V gives CDR1 DFQATT, CDR2 SNEGSKA (reference sequence). The CDR3 loop spans 13 amino acids. The V segment lost 6 bases and the J segment 4 bases; nucleotides outside the gene matches: 5.

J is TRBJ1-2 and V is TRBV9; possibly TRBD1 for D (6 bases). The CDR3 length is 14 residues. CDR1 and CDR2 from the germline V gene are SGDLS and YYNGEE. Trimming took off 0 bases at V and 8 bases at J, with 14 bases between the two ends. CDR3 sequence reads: CASSVGSLGAGYTF. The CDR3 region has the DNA TGTGCCAGCAGCGTAGGATCTTTGGGGGCGGGCTACACCTTC.

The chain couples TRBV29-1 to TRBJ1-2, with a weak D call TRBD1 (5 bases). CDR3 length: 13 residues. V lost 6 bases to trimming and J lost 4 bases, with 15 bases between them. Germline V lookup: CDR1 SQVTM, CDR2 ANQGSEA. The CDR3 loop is CSVADGGGYGYTF. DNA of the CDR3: TGCAGCGTCGCGGACGGGGGAGGCTATGGCTACACCTTC.

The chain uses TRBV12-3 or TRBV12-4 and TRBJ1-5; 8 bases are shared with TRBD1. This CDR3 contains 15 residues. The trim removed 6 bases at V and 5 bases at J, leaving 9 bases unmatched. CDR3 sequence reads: CASSTLTGADQPQHF. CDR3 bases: TGTGCCAGCAGCACGCTGACAGGGGCTGATCAGCCCCAGCATTTT.

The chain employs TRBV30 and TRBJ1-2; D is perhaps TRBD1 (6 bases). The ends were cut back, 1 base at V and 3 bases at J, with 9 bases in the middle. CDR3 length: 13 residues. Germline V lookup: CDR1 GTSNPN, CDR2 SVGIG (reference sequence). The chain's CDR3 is CAWSDYRDYGYTF. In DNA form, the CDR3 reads TGTGCCTGGAGTGATTACAGGGACTATGGCTACACCTTC.

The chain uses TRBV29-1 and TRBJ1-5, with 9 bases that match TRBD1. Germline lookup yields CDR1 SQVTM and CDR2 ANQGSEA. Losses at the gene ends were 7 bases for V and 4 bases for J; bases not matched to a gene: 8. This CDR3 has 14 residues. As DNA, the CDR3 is TGCAGCGCGACCGGGACAGGGATTAATCAGCCCCAGCATTTT. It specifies CSATGTGINQPQHF. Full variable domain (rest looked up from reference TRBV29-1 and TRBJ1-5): SAVISQKPSRDICQRGTSLTIQCQVDSQVTMMFWYRQQPGQSLTLIATANQGSEATYESGFVIDKFPISRPNLTFSTLTVSNMSPEDSSIYLCSATGTGINQPQHFGDGTRLSIL.

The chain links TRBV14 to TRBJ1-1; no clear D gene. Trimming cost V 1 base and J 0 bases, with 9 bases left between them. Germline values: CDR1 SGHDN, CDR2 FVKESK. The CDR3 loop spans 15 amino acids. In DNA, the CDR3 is TGTGCCAGCAGCCAAGGAAACCTCATGAACACTGAAGCTTTCTTT. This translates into CASSQGNLMNTEAFF.

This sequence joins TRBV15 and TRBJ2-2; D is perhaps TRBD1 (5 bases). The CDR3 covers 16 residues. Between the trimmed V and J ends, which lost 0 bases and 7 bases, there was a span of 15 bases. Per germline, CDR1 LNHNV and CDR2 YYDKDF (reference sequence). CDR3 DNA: TGTGCCACCAGCAGAGATCCGGGCAGGGCGGACGGGGAGCTGTTTTTT. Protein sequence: CATSRDPGRADGELFF. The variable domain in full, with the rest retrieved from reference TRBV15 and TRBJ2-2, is DAMVIQNPRYQVTQFGKPVTLSCSQTLNHNVMYWYQQKSSQAPKLLFHYYDKDFNNEADTPDNFQSRRPNTSFCFLDIRSPGLGDTAMYLCATSRDPGRADGELFFGEGSRLTVL.

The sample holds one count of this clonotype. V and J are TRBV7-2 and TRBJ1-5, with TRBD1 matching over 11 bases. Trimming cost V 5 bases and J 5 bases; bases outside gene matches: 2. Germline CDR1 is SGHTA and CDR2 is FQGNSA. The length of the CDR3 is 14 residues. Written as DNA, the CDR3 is TGTGCCAGCAGCAGGGACAGGGGGGATCAGCCCCAGCATTTT. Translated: CASSRDRGDQPQHF.

The CDR3 reads CASSLTGADRGAYGYTF. For the CDR3, the DNA is TGTGCCAGCAGCTTAACGGGCGCGGACAGGGGAGCCTATGGCTACACCTTC. The rearrangement uses TRBV7-3 and TRBJ1-2, with 9 bases lining up with TRBD1. V lost 0 bases, J lost 4 bases, and 9 bases stayed unmatched. The germline gives CDR1 SGHTA, CDR2 FQGTGA. The CDR3 is 17 amino acids.

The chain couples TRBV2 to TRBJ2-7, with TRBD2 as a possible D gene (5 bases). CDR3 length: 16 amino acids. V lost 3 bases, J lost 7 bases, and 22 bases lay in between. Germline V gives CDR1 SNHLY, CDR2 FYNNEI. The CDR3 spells CASSEGWRTRTREQYF. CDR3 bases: TGTGCCAGCAGTGAGGGGTGGAGGACCCGGACGAGGGAGCAGTACTTC.

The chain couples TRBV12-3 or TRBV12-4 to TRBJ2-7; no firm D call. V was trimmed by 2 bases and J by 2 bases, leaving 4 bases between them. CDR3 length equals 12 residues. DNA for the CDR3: TGTGCCAGCAGTTTACAAACCTACGAGCAGTACTTC. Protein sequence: CASSLQTYEQYF.

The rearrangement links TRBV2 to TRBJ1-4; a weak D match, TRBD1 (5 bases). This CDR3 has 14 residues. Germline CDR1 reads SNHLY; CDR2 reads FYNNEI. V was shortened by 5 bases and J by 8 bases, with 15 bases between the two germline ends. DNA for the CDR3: TGTGCCAGCAGTCGGGACGGCGGAATCGAAAAACTGTTTTTT. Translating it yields CASSRDGGIEKLFF. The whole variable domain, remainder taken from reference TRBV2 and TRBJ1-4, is EPEVTQTPSHQVTQMGQEVILRCVPISNHLYFYWYRQILGQKVEFLVSFYNNEISEKSEIFDDQFSVERPDGSNFTLKIRSTKLEDSAMYFCASSRDGGIEKLFFGSGTQLSVL.

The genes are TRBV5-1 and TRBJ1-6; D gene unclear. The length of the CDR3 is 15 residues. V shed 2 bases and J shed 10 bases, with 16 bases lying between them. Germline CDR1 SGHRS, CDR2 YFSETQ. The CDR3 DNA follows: TGCGCCAGCAGCTTCTCTCCCTGGAGGGAGTCACCCCTCCACTTT. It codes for CASSFSPWRESPLHF.

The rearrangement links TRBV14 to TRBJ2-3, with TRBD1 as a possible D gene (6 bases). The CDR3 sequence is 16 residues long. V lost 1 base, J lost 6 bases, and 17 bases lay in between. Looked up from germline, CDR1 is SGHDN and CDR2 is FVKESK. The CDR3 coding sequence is TGTGCCAGCAGCCAAGCCAGGGGCCCCCCGCGTGATACGCAGTATTTT. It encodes CASSQARGPPRDTQYF.

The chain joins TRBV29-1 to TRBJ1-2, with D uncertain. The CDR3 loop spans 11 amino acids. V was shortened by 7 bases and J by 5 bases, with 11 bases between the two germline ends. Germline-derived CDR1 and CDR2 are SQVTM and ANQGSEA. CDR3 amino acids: CSGSDPYGYTF. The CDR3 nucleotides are TGCAGCGGCAGTGACCCTTATGGCTACACCTTC.

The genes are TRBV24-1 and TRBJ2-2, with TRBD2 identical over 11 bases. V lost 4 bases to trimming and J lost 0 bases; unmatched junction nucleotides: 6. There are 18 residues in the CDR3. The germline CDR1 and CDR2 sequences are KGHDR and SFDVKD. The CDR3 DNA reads TGTGCCACCAGTGAATCCCCTAGCGGGGGGCCGAACACCGGGGAGCTGTTTTTT. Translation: CATSESPSGGPNTGELFF.

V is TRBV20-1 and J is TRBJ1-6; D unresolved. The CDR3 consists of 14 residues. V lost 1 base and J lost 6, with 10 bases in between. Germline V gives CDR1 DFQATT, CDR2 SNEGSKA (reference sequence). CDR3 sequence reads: CSARAQAFNSPLHF. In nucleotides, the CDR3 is TGCAGTGCTAGAGCCCAAGCTTTTAATTCACCCCTCCACTTT.

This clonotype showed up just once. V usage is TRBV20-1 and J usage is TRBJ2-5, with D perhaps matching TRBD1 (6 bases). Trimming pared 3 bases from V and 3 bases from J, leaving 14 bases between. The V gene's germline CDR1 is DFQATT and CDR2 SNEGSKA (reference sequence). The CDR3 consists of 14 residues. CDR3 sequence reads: CSARADSVKETQYF. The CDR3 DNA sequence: TGCAGTGCTAGGGCGGACAGTGTCAAAGAGACCCAGTACTTC.

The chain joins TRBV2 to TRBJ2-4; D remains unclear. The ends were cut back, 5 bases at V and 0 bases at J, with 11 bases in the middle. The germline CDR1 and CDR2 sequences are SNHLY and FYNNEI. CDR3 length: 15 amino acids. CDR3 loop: CASSKESLAKNIQYF. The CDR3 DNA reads TGTGCCAGCAGTAAAGAAAGCCTAGCCAAAAACATTCAGTACTTC.

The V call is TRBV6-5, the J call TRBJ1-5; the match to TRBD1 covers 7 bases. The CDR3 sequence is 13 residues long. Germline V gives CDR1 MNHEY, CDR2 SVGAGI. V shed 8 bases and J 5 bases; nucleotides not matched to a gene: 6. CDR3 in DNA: TGTGCCAGCGGAAGACAGGGTCATCAGCCCCAGCATTTT. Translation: CASGRQGHQPQHF.

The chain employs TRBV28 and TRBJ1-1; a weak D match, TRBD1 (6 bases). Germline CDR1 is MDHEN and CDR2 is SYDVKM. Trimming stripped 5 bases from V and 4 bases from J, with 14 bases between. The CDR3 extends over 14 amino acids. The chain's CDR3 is CASSTQGYATEAFF. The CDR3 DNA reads TGTGCCAGCAGTACACAGGGCTATGCCACTGAAGCTTTCTTT.